This entry lists 26 T cell receptor beta chains sequenced from one sample in a study of cytomegalovirus exposure and HLA in healthy donors. This PCR relied on a set of 60 Vbeta primers and 13 Jbeta primers. The assay was immunoSEQ multiplex PCR, and TCRdb's table has in-frame clones only and misses some. The data contain 150,000 to 200,000 clones, 80% of them seen just once; the ten biggest clones take up approximately 1%. Sequenced material: PBMCs. All receptors come from a woman aged 40 to 50 in good health and CMV-seronegative.

This rearrangement joins TRBV30 to TRBJ2-1; 8 positions agree with TRBD1. The CDR3 is 15 amino acids. V shed 3 bases and J 4 bases; nucleotides not matched to a gene: 8. Germline CDR1 GTSNPN, CDR2 SVGIG (reference sequence). DNA of the CDR3: TGTGCCTGGAGCCATACAGGGGGGCCGTACAATGAGCAGTTCTTC. Translating it yields CAWSHTGGPYNEQFF.

The gene calls are TRBV29-1 and TRBJ1-5, with D unclear. The germline gives CDR1 SQVTM, CDR2 ANQGSEA. V lost 4 bases and J 3 bases, leaving 7 bases between the germline ends. The CDR3 totals 12 residues. The CDR3 loop is CSVAGFNQPQHF. The CDR3 DNA sequence: TGCAGCGTTGCCGGGTTCAATCAGCCCCAGCATTTT. The whole variable domain, filled in from reference TRBV29-1 and TRBJ1-5, reads SAVISQKPSRDICQRGTSLTIQCQVDSQVTMMFWYRQQPGQSLTLIATANQGSEATYESGFVIDKFPISRPNLTFSTLTVSNMSPEDSSIYLCSVAGFNQPQHFGDGTRLSIL.

The rearrangement links TRBV29-1 to TRBJ2-1; 12 nucleotides agree with TRBD2. The CDR3 totals 14 residues. Germline lookup yields CDR1 SQVTM and CDR2 ANQGSEA. V shed 6 bases and J 13 bases; nucleotides not matched to a gene: 13. The CDR3 bases are TGCAGCGTATTAGGAGGGACTAGCGGGCGCGATCAGTTCTTC. Amino acid sequence: CSVLGGTSGRDQFF.

The rearrangement joins TRBV27 to TRBJ2-7; TRBD1 matches at 8 bases. The V and J ends lost 5 bases and 11 bases, in that order; junction bases with no gene match: 11. This CDR3 has 13 amino acids. The germline gives CDR1 MNHEY, CDR2 SMNVEV (reference sequence). The CDR3 nucleotides read TGTGCCAGCAGTGTACTCGGACAGGGTAGCAAGTACTTC. As protein: CASSVLGQGSKYF.

This chain links TRBV27 with TRBJ2-7; 8 nucleotides align to TRBD2. The V gene's germline CDR1 is MNHEY and CDR2 SMNVEV (reference sequence). Trimming removed 2 bases from V and 3 bases from J; junction bases left unmatched: 6. This CDR3 has 15 residues. The CDR3 loop is CASSLGSGGLYEQYV. The CDR3 DNA reads as TGTGCCAGCAGTTTAGGAAGCGGGGGACTCTACGAGCAGTACGTC.

The DNA of the CDR3 is TGTGCCAGTAGTAGCGGGAGGGCCGGTAACGGGGAGCTGTTTTTT. Translated: CASSSGRAGNGELFF. V usage is TRBV19 and J usage is TRBJ2-2; 9 bases map to TRBD2. The CDR3 runs to 15 residues. V was pared by 4 bases and J by 7 bases, with 7 bases of the junction left unmatched. The germline gives CDR1 LNHDA, CDR2 SQIVND (reference sequence).

This chain connects TRBV5-1 to TRBJ2-5, with D unclear. V lost 3 bases and J 4 bases, leaving 4 bases between the germline ends. The CDR3 runs 11 residues. From germline, CDR1 is SGHRS and CDR2 YFSETQ. The CDR3 sequence is CASSYRETQYF. CDR3 bases: TGCGCCAGCAGCTATCGAGAGACCCAGTACTTC.

The chain employs TRBV29-1 and TRBJ2-1, with a weak D call TRBD2 (5 bases). Germline CDR1 is SQVTM and CDR2 is ANQGSEA. With 7 bases removed from V and 2 bases from J, the gap between germline ends came to 9 bases. The CDR3 runs to 12 residues. CDR3 loop: CSGTGTYNEQFF. As DNA, the CDR3 is TGCAGCGGGACTGGCACCTACAATGAGCAGTTCTTC.

This chain connects TRBV29-1 to TRBJ2-1; TRBD2 aligns across 7 bases. The CDR3 is 13 amino acids. The V and J ends lost 4 bases and 4 bases, in that order; junction bases with no gene match: 4. Germline V CDR1 and CDR2: SQVTM, ANQGSEA. The CDR3 protein is CSVVGGVYNEQFF. The DNA of the CDR3 is TGCAGCGTTGTGGGGGGGGTTTACAATGAGCAGTTCTTC.

This chain uses TRBV28 with TRBJ2-1, with D possibly being TRBD2 (5 bases). The CDR3 has 14 amino acids. The germline CDR1 and CDR2 sequences are MDHEN and SYDVKM. V was cut by 7 bases and J by 9 bases, with 19 bases left in between. For the CDR3, the DNA is TGTGCCAGCATCCTACGGCGCCCAGCGGTTGAGCAGTTCTTC. Translation gives CASILRRPAVEQFF. Full variable domain (rest looked up from reference TRBV28 and TRBJ2-1): DVKVTQSSRYLVKRTGEKVFLECVQDMDHENMFWYRQDPGLGLRLIYFSYDVKMKEKGDIPEGYSVSREKKERFSLILESASTNQTSMYLCASILRRPAVEQFFGPGTRLTVL.

The chain carries TRBV5-6 and TRBJ2-7; 12 bases align to TRBD2. J gave up 7 bases and V 0 bases, and 11 bases lay outside the gene matches. The CDR3 covers 17 residues. Germline CDR1 is SGHDT and CDR2 is YYEEEE. Here the CDR3 DNA reads TGTGCCAGCAGCTTGGCCCTAGCGGGAGGGCCCCTTTGGGAGCAGTACGTC. Translation: CASSLALAGGPLWEQYV.

Note on this clone: The sample carries other DNA sequences with the same CDR3. This chain connects TRBV19 to TRBJ2-5; 7 bases match TRBD1. The end of the DNA is better explained by TRBJ2-7, so the J call may be wrong. The CDR3 runs to 14 residues. Germline CDR1 and CDR2: LNHDA and SQIVND (reference sequence). This chain's CDR3 is CASSIRDSSYEQYF. Here the CDR3 DNA reads TGTGCCAGTAGTATCCGGGACAGCTCCTACGAGCAGTACTTC.

This clone was seen just once. The rearrangement uses TRBV7-2 and TRBJ2-1; D call uncertain. The CDR3 sequence is 14 residues long. Germline values: CDR1 SGHTA, CDR2 FQGNSA. Trimming removed 1 base from V and 8 bases from J, with 12 bases in between. The CDR3 is CASSLVGGGDEQFF. As DNA, the CDR3 is TGTGCCAGCAGCTTAGTAGGTGGCGGCGATGAGCAGTTCTTC.

The gene calls are TRBV11-3 and TRBJ2-5; 9 bases match TRBD1. V lost 5 bases, J lost 4 bases, and 17 bases stayed unmatched. The CDR3 loop spans 18 amino acids. Per germline, CDR1 SGHNT and CDR2 YENEEA. The chain's CDR3 is CASSKGQGSSAVGETQYF. The CDR3 bases are TGTGCCAGCAGCAAGGGACAGGGATCGTCGGCCGTCGGAGAGACCCAGTACTTC.

The chain employs TRBV6-1 and TRBJ2-1, with D perhaps TRBD2 (6 bases). CDR1 is MNHNS and CDR2 is SASEGT in the germline V gene. CDR3 size: 11 residues. V gave up 6 bases and J gave up 10 bases, with 10 bases separating them. DNA for the CDR3: TGTGCCAGCAGGGGGACTCTCGAGCAGTTCTTC. It encodes CASRGTLEQFF.

The CDR3, as DNA: TGTGCCAGCAGTACGGACAGGGGGATCCACGAGCAGTACTTC. Translating it yields CASSTDRGIHEQYF. This chain joins TRBV2 and TRBJ2-7; 10 bases are shared with TRBD1. Germline values: CDR1 SNHLY, CDR2 FYNNEI. The CDR3 contains 14 residues. Losses at the gene ends were 5 bases for V and 5 bases for J; bases not matched to a gene: 6.

The rearrangement uses TRBV28 and TRBJ1-2; 7 bases align to TRBD1. CDR1 is MDHEN, CDR2 SYDVKM, per germline. The CDR3 totals 15 residues. The V gene end was trimmed by 4 bases and the J gene end by 5 bases; junction bases not matched to a gene: 10. As DNA, the CDR3 is TGTGCCAGCAGTTCCGGGACAGCGTCTCGGTATGGCTACACCTTC. Translated, it gives CASSSGTASRYGYTF.

The rearrangement joins TRBV7-3 to TRBJ2-7; TRBD1 matches 11 bases. The CDR3 runs 15 residues. Losses at the gene ends were 6 bases for V and 7 bases for J; bases not matched to a gene: 11. Germline V CDR1 and CDR2: SGHTA, FQGTGA. CDR3 amino acids: CASSYGGQGGREQYF. The CDR3 DNA reads as TGTGCCAGCAGTTATGGGGGACAGGGGGGTAGAGAGCAGTACTTC.

V gene TRBV30 combines with J gene TRBJ1-5; D is possibly TRBD1 (6 bases). The CDR3 consists of 17 residues. Per germline, CDR1 GTSNPN and CDR2 SVGIG (reference sequence). V dropped 0 bases and J dropped 0 bases, with 15 bases sitting between them. The CDR3, as DNA: TGTGCCTGGAGTGTAATGGGGGCAACTTATAGCAATCAGCCCCAGCATTTT. Translating gives CAWSVMGATYSNQPQHF.

The chain is built from TRBV7-2 and TRBJ2-7, with TRBD2 matching over 9 bases. Germline values: CDR1 SGHTA, CDR2 FQGNSA. This CDR3 region has 16 residues. Trimming removed 5 bases from V and 3 bases from J; junction bases left unmatched: 11. CDR3 sequence reads: CASSLTLAGSGYEQYF. CDR3 sequence (DNA): TGTGCCAGCAGCCTAACTCTAGCGGGAAGTGGCTACGAGCAGTACTTC.

This clone was found once. The chain couples TRBV6-1 to TRBJ1-4; no definite D call. The CDR3 totals 12 residues. Trimming cost V 5 bases and J 10 bases, with 11 bases left between them. Germline assignment: CDR1 MNHNS and CDR2 SASEGT. In nucleotides, the CDR3 is TGTGCCAGCAGTCCCGCTATCGGAAAACTGTTTTTT. Protein product: CASSPAIGKLFF.

This clone was observed a few times. The chain combines TRBV4-3 with TRBJ2-5, with no clear D. The CDR3 consists of 17 residues. Looked up from germline, CDR1 is LGHNA and CDR2 is YSLEER. V gave up 1 base and J gave up 4 bases, with 19 bases separating them. The CDR3 DNA is TGCGCCAGCAGCCAAGGTTCGTTACGAGAGACACGAGAGACCCAGTACTTC. Encoded protein: CASSQGSLRETRETQYF.

This clone was seen just once. The V gene is TRBV6-6, the J gene TRBJ2-7; D is possibly TRBD2 (7 bases). V dropped 2 bases and J dropped 2 bases, with 13 bases sitting between them. The CDR3 totals 15 residues. CDR1 MNHNY and CDR2 SVGAGI come from the germline V gene (reference sequence). In DNA form, the CDR3 reads TGTGCCAGCAGTTACGGACTAGGGGGGCCCTACGAGCAGTACTTC. The encoded protein is CASSYGLGGPYEQYF.

The CDR3 is CASSRLQGGYGYTF. The CDR3 DNA reads TGTGCCAGCAGCCGACTCCAGGGGGGCTATGGCTACACCTTC. This chain links TRBV7-9 with TRBJ1-2, with TRBD1 matching over 7 bases. Trimming removed 5 bases from V and 4 bases from J; junction bases left unmatched: 7. The V gene's germline CDR1 is SEHNR and CDR2 FQNEAQ (reference sequence). The CDR3 has 14 amino acids.

The chain joins TRBV10-3 to TRBJ2-5, with a tentative D call TRBD1 (6 bases). Germline CDR1 and CDR2: ENHRY and SYGVKD. Trimming shortened V by 6 bases and J by 1 base, and 9 bases separated the two germline ends. CDR3 length equals 13 residues. The CDR3 DNA follows: TGTGCCATCAGGGACAGTCGCCAAGAGACCCAGTACTTC. This gives the protein CAIRDSRQETQYF.

The chain employs TRBV5-4 and TRBJ2-2; D unclear. The V end lost 4 bases, the J end lost 2 bases, and 9 bases lay between the germline ends. Per the germline V gene, CDR1 is SGHNT and CDR2 is YYREEE (reference sequence). This CDR3 has 14 residues. The chain's CDR3 is CASSIPVNTGELFF. CDR3 coding DNA: TGTGCCAGCAGCATCCCTGTCAACACCGGGGAGCTGTTTTTT.